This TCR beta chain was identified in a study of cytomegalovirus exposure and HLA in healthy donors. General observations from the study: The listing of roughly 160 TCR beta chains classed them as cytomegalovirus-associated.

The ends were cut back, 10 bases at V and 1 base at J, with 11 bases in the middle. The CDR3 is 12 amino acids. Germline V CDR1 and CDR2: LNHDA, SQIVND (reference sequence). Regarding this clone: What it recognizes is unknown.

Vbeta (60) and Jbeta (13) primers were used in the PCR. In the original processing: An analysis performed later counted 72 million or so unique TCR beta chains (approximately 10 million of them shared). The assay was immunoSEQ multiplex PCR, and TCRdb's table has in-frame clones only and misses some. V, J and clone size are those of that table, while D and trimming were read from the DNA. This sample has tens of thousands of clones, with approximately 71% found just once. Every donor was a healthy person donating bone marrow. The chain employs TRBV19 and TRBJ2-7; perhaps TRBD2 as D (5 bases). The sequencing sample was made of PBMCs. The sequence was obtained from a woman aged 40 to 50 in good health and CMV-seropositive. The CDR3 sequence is CATRGLSYEQYF. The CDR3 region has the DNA TGTGCCACCAGAGGACTTTCCTACGAGCAGTACTTC.